This T cell receptor beta chain is drawn from a study of T cells in Graves' hyperthyroidism and ophthalmopathy. Regarding the study as a whole: Most thyroid clonotypes expanded above 0.001 were also detected in blood.

Worth noting for this clonotype: The antigen is undetermined.

Authors of the study amplified TCR beta CDR3 regions from RNA transcripts. An initial round of RT-PCR targeting the TCR CDR3 relied on the HTBI primer set. Via MiXCR, TCRdb re-called the multiplex PCR reads, giving one row per CDR3 protein. The repertoire holds hundreds of thousands of distinct CDR3 sequences, more than 14% seen once, with around 13% in the top ten. V was clipped by 1 base and J by 6 bases, with 13 bases between them. The V gene's germline CDR1 is SGHTA and CDR2 FQGNSA. The CDR3 covers 14 residues. Clinical symptoms, serum thyroxine, TRAb, thyroid ultrasound and orbital computed tomography established diagnosis.

The sequence was obtained from a woman in her forties or fifties with Graves' ophthalmopathy. The chain couples TRBV7-2 to TRBJ2-7; D may be TRBD2 (7 bases). The sample consisted of blood. The CDR3 sequence: CASSLEGGPIEQYF. The CDR3 DNA is TGTGCCAGCAGCTTAGAGGGGGGGCCCATCGAGCAGTACTTC.